Presented here are 11 T cell receptor beta chains from one specimen sequenced in a study of tumor and adjacent non-tumor tissue in lung cancer. This sample's RNA came from whole unsorted tissue. The normal lung tissue was taken more than 3 cm from the tumor edge. A modified ARM-PCR protocol with three rounds of nested PCR amplified TCRbeta. One entry per CDR3 protein, called by TCRdb with MiXCR from the multiplex PCR reads. The table includes 90,000 to 100,000 distinct CDR3 sequences, approximately 80% detected once. Material for sequencing was distant non-tumor lung tissue. These receptors were taken from a man in his 60s with small cell lung cancer.

This clonotype showed up many times. The chain combines TRBV5-4 with TRBJ2-5; no clear D. Looked up from germline, CDR1 is SGHNT and CDR2 is YYREEE (reference sequence). Trimming took 0 bases from V and 3 from J, leaving 9 bases between them. The CDR3 covers 14 residues. DNA of the CDR3: TGTGCCAGCAGCTTGGCAACACGGGAAGAGACCCAGTACTTC. Its translation is CASSLATREETQYF.

This clonotype was seen once. The chain employs TRBV29-1 and TRBJ2-7; TRBD2 matches 7 bases. The CDR3 is 15 residues long. Germline values: CDR1 SQVTM, CDR2 ANQGSEA. The junction had 11 bases not matched to a gene; V was cut back by 6 bases and J by 0 bases. The CDR3 region is CSVEFTSVFSYEQYF. CDR3 DNA: TGCAGCGTCGAGTTCACTAGCGTTTTCTCCTACGAGCAGTACTTC.

On this clonotype itself: The CDR3 carries no conserved terminal phenylalanine or tryptophan, so it likely arises from a read error. J is TRBJ2-3 and V is TRBV6-2 or TRBV6-3; possible D gene TRBD2, 5 bases. Germline CDR1 reads MNHEY; CDR2 reads SVGEGT. The CDR3 has 16 residues. V shed 7 bases and J shed 2 bases, with 19 bases lying between them. The CDR3 protein is CASNYTDSPFTDTQYL. In nucleotides, the CDR3 is TGTGCCAGCAACTACACGGACTCACCCTTCACAGATACGCAGTATTTG.

A word on this clonotype: The conserved final phenylalanine or tryptophan is absent from the CDR3, which likely points to a read error. No DNA is shown, since the ends of the CDR3 on it are uncertain; the CDR3 is the one TCRdb lists. This chain connects TRBV5-6 to TRBJ1-1; TRBD1 is the table's D call and was not checked against the DNA. CDR1 and CDR2 (germline): SGHDT, YYEEEE. The CDR3 spans 16 amino acids, including both terminal residues. The CDR3 loop is CASSLASGTANTEVFY.

The rearrangement links TRBV4-2 to TRBJ2-1, with a possible D match to TRBD2 (6 bases). The V gene lost 0 bases and the J gene lost 2 bases, with 14 bases spanning the gap. The CDR3 is made up of 17 amino acids. Germline CDR1 LGHNA, CDR2 YNFKEQ. CDR3 sequence: CASSQEGGGGPYNEQFF. As DNA, the CDR3 is TGTGCCAGCAGCCAAGAGGGGGGTGGCGGGCCCTACAATGAGCAGTTCTTC.

This clonotype has a count of ten or more. This chain links TRBV5-4 with TRBJ2-5; 9 nucleotides match TRBD1. With 4 bases clipped from V and 4 bases from J, the junction kept 11 bases outside the gene matches. The germline gives CDR1 SGHNT, CDR2 YYREEE (reference sequence). The CDR3 covers 16 residues. CDR3 in DNA: TGTGCCAGCAGCCCGGGACAGGGAGGTCCGGGAGAGACCCAGTACTTC. Its translation: CASSPGQGGPGETQYF. Full variable domain (remainder filled in from reference TRBV5-4 and TRBJ2-5): ETGVTQSPTHLIKTRGQQVTLRCSSQSGHNTVSWYQQALGQGPQFIFQYYREEENGRGNFPPRFSGLQFPNYSSELNVNALELDDSALYLCASSPGQGGPGETQYFGPGTRLLVL.

Comments on this clonotype: Germline and junction disagree at one end, which may indicate a read error. The V gene is TRBV4-1, the J gene TRBJ1-2; 8 positions agree with TRBD1. The CDR3 is 16 residues long. Germline V gene data show CDR1 as MGHRA and CDR2 as YSYEKL. The CDR3 nucleotides are TGCGCCAACAGCCAAGTACCAACAGGGGGTAGGAATGGCTACACCTTC. This sequence encodes CANSQVPTGGRNGYTF.

Of note for this clonotype: One end of the junction varies from germline; a read error may be responsible. J is TRBJ1-1 and V is TRBV29-1; perhaps TRBD1 as D (5 bases). CDR3 length: 13 amino acids. Looked up from germline, CDR1 is SQVTM and CDR2 is ANQGSEA. In DNA form, the CDR3 reads TGCAGCGTCTCGACAGCCATGAACACTGAAGCTACCTTT. Its translation is CSVSTAMNTEATF.

Only a few counts were recorded for this clonotype. A much larger clone lies one base from this, so it may be a read error. V is TRBV24-1 and J is TRBJ2-5; D is undetermined. The CDR3 sequence is 15 residues long. V dropped 4 bases and J dropped 3 bases, with 14 bases sitting between them. Germline CDR1 reads KGHDR; CDR2 reads SFDVKD. The CDR3 spells CATSDAGIGKETQYF. The CDR3 bases are TGTGCCACCAGTGACGCTGGGATAGGAAAAGAGACCCAGTACTTC.

This clonotype is deemed medium-sized. The J gene is TRBJ2-3, the V gene TRBV12-3 or TRBV12-4, with TRBD2 matching over 10 bases. This CDR3 spans 15 amino acids. The J segment lost 3 bases and the V segment lost 3 bases, leaving 3 bases of the junction unmatched. This CDR3 reads CASSFLAGATDTQYF. CDR3 coding DNA: TGTGCCAGCAGTTTCCTAGCGGGAGCAACAGATACGCAGTATTTT.

The chain recombines TRBV6-5 with TRBJ2-7; 7 nucleotides line up with TRBD1. The CDR3 length is 13 residues. In germline, CDR1 is MNHEY, CDR2 SVGAGI. For the CDR3, the DNA is TGTGTCAGTAGTTACTCGAACCAGGGGGAAGTGTACGTC. This translates into CVSSYSNQGEVYV.